These 13 T cell receptor beta chains share one sample of origin, sequenced in a study of shared T cell receptors in the human thymus. TCRdb's table, derived via immunoSEQ multiplex PCR, lists solely in-frame clones and lacks some. Altogether 640,000 or so clones are present, about 89% being singletons, with the ten largest covering roughly 0.0087%. A further study also used this sample, focusing on human thymus T cells.

Sequenced material: thymocytes. These TCRs come from a boy in the first two years of life with a congenital heart defect.

The rearrangement links TRBV28 to TRBJ1-1; the match to TRBD1 covers 7 bases. Germline V lookup: CDR1 MDHEN, CDR2 SYDVKM. The CDR3 runs 15 residues. Trimming took 6 bases from V and 1 from J; bases not matched to a gene: 8. The CDR3 DNA reads as TGTGCCAGCAGCCCTAGGACAGGCGAGAACACTGAAGCTTTCTTT. Its protein product is CASSPRTGENTEAFF.

The chain recombines TRBV15 with TRBJ2-1, with D tentatively TRBD1 (6 bases). The germline V gene has CDR1 LNHNV and CDR2 YYDKDF (reference sequence). V lost 5 bases, J lost 8 bases, and 13 bases lay in between. The CDR3 contains 13 residues. The CDR3: CATSSNRAHEQFF. The CDR3 region has the DNA TGTGCCACCAGCTCAAACAGGGCCCATGAGCAGTTCTTC.

This chain uses TRBV15 with TRBJ1-1; 9 bases are shared with TRBD1. V lost 1 base and J lost 0; bases outside the gene matches: 9. The CDR3 length is 18 residues. Germline V gene sequence: CDR1 LNHNV, CDR2 YYDKDF (reference sequence). The CDR3, as DNA: TGTGCCACCAGCAGAGGGGGGGGGACAGGGAATTTGAACACTGAAGCTTTCTTT. It encodes CATSRGGGTGNLNTEAFF.

V usage is TRBV7-2 and J usage is TRBJ2-3, with 9 bases aligning to TRBD2. The CDR3 runs 18 residues. V trimming: 5 bases; J trimming: 2 bases; junction bases outside the gene matches: 14. CDR1 SGHTA and CDR2 FQGNSA come from the germline V gene. The chain's CDR3 is CASSRPSGVGGNTDTQYF. The CDR3 bases are TGTGCCAGCAGCCGACCTAGCGGGGTAGGGGGGAACACAGATACGCAGTATTTT. The entire variable domain, with the rest obtained from reference TRBV7-2 and TRBJ2-3, is as follows: GAGVSQSPSNKVTEKGKDVELRCDPISGHTALYWYRQSLGQGLEFLIYFQGNSAPDKSGLPSDRFSAERTGGSVSTLTIQRTQQEDSAVYLCASSRPSGVGGNTDTQYFGPGTRLTVL.

This clone showed up just once. V and J are TRBV6-5 and TRBJ2-3; TRBD2 is a possible D gene (5 bases). V gave up 2 bases and J gave up 0 bases, with 9 bases separating them. The CDR3 length is 15 residues. Germline V gene data show CDR1 as MNHEY and CDR2 as SVGAGI. CDR3 amino acids: CASSYGRGSTDTQYF. In nucleotides, the CDR3 is TGTGCCAGCAGTTACGGTCGGGGTAGCACAGATACGCAGTATTTT.

This clone was recorded once. This chain uses TRBV30 with TRBJ2-7; maybe TRBD1 (7 bases). Germline V gene sequence: CDR1 GTSNPN, CDR2 SVGIG (reference sequence). The CDR3 is made up of 14 amino acids. Trimming removed 0 bases from V and 7 bases from J, with 16 bases in between. The CDR3 DNA reads as TGTGCCTGGAGTGTTGGGGCAGGGGGGTGGGAGCAGTACTTC. Residues: CAWSVGAGGWEQYF.

The table lists this clone with a few counts. V usage is TRBV2 and J usage is TRBJ1-5, with 7 bases aligning to TRBD1. The junction had 9 bases not matched to a gene; V was cut back by 6 bases and J by 1 base. The CDR3 covers 16 residues. Germline V lookup: CDR1 SNHLY, CDR2 FYNNEI. CDR3 region: CASSDSPTGSNQPQHF. In nucleotides, the CDR3 is TGTGCCAGCAGCGATTCGCCGACAGGGAGCAATCAGCCCCAGCATTTT.

This clone was seen only a few times. This chain uses TRBV28 with TRBJ1-3; D remains ambiguous. CDR1 and CDR2 from the germline V gene are MDHEN and SYDVKM. Trimming left V 4 bases short and J 3 bases short, with 13 bases between. The CDR3 runs to 15 residues. Written as DNA, the CDR3 is TGTGCCAGCAGTTGGGGAGGGCCGTATGGAAACACCATATATTTT. Translating gives CASSWGGPYGNTIYF.

V usage is TRBV27 and J usage is TRBJ1-6; no firm D call. Germline CDR1 MNHEY, CDR2 SMNVEV (reference sequence). Trimming took 4 bases from V and 0 from J, leaving 7 bases between them. This CDR3 region has 15 residues. The CDR3 bases are TGTGCCAGCAGTTGGAGGGACTCCTATAATTCACCCCTCCACTTT. Its protein is CASSWRDSYNSPLHF.

This clone showed up just a few times. The rearrangement joins TRBV28 to TRBJ2-7; D is perhaps TRBD1 (6 bases). The CDR3 has 15 amino acids. The germline gives CDR1 MDHEN, CDR2 SYDVKM. The V gene lost 6 bases and the J gene lost 3 bases, with 18 bases spanning the gap. CDR3 nucleotide sequence: TGTGCCAGCAGCCCGCCTGACAGGACTTTCTACGAGCAGTACTTC. It yields the protein CASSPPDRTFYEQYF.

The genes are TRBV6-5 and TRBJ2-1; a possible D gene is TRBD2 (6 bases). Trimming left V 6 bases short and J 7 bases short, with 13 bases between. CDR1 is MNHEY, CDR2 SVGAGI, per germline. The CDR3 runs 13 residues. The CDR3 loop is CASRPSGRNEQFF. The CDR3 bases are TGTGCCAGCAGACCGTCAGGGAGGAATGAGCAGTTCTTC.

This sequence joins TRBV19 and TRBJ2-3; 8 nucleotides agree with TRBD2. V lost 8 bases to trimming and J lost 9 bases; unmatched junction nucleotides: 28. Germline V gene sequence: CDR1 LNHDA, CDR2 SQIVND (reference sequence). The CDR3 sequence is 19 residues long. The DNA of the CDR3 is TGTGCCAGTGGGGGGGCCAGGACATTACCGGGACTAGATTCTTCAACGCAGTATTTT. Its translation is CASGGARTLPGLDSSTQYF.

The rearrangement links TRBV20-1 to TRBJ1-4, with unresolved D. Germline CDR1 is DFQATT and CDR2 is SNEGSKA (reference sequence). The V and J ends lost 6 bases and 4 bases respectively, with 3 bases between them. This CDR3 contains 10 residues. CDR3 residues: CSANNEKLFF. DNA of the CDR3: TGCAGTGCCAATAATGAAAAACTGTTTTTT.